This TCR beta chain came from a study of shared clonotypes between healthy human individuals. Turning to the study itself: The study drew on two women and a few men aged 18 to 49 as donors.

It was into CD45RA+ naive and CD45RA-negative memory subsets that the CD4+ cells were split. Trimming left V 3 bases short and J 1 base short, with 10 bases between. The germline V gene has CDR1 GTSNPN and CDR2 SVGIG (reference sequence). The CDR3 length is 13 residues. Researchers ran the assay at a deep level. The assay was immunoSEQ multiplex PCR, and TCRdb's table has in-frame clones only and misses some. Here the sample spans some 2,100,000 clones, approximately 96% being singletons. This receptor was obtained from a man younger than 35 in good health. Input material: naive CD4+ T cells sorted from blood. Subset described: CD45RA+ positively selected. The chain joins TRBV30 to TRBJ2-7; D possibly corresponds to TRBD2 (5 bases). The CDR3 DNA reads TGTGCCTGGAGGGCACCGGGATCCTACGAGCAGTACTTC. Its protein is CAWRAPGSYEQYF. Combining the CDR3 with reference TRBV30 and TRBJ2-7 gives the whole variable domain SQTIHQWPATLVQPVGSPLSLECTVEGTSNPNLYWYRQAAGRGLQLLFYSVGIGQISSEVPQNLSASRPQDRQFILSSKKLLLSDSGFYLCAWRAPGSYEQYFGPGTRLTVT.